This T cell receptor beta chain was captured in a study of cytomegalovirus exposure and HLA in healthy donors. Notes on the study in general: Presence/absence analyses assumed roughly uniform sequencing depth across donors.

Details on this clone: Its antigen is not identified.

With 60 Vbeta and 13 Jbeta primers, the PCR was carried out. The data were produced by immunoSEQ multiplex PCR, yet TCRdb's version contains in-frame clones alone and is incomplete. The sample shows about 140,000 clones, around 80% of them seen only once. This clonotype originated in a man aged 50-59 years in good health and CMV-seronegative. The sample taken for sequencing was PBMCs.

The DNA of the CDR3 is TGTGCCAGCAGGCAAACCGGGACTAGCGGCTACGAGCAGTACTTC. It specifies CASRQTGTSGYEQYF. The chain recombines TRBV6-6 with TRBJ2-7, with 11 bases aligning to TRBD2. The CDR3 runs 15 residues. Trimming at V came to 6 bases and at J to 3 bases, leaving 7 bases not matched to a gene. Germline values: CDR1 MNHNY, CDR2 SVGAGI (reference sequence).